The 27 T cell receptor beta chains in this list originate from one sample, sequenced in a study of early T cells in non-severe SARS-CoV-2 infection. TCRdb re-analysed the 5' RACE reads in MiXCR, keeping a single row per CDR3 protein. This sample yields 20,000 to 25,000 distinct CDR3 sequences, of which approximately 4.8% are seen a single time; about 5.8% belongs to the top ten. Source material: whole blood. The receptors originated from an adult who was a healthcare worker with PCR-confirmed SARS-CoV-2 infection or an uninfected control (not recorded which).

This clonotype was seen repeatedly, ten times or more. The V call is TRBV9, the J call TRBJ2-5, with 13 bases fitting TRBD2. The V and J ends lost 0 bases and 5 bases, in that order; junction bases with no gene match: 1. This CDR3 has 15 amino acids. The germline gives CDR1 SGDLS, CDR2 YYNGEE. The DNA for the CDR3 is TGTGCCAGCAGCGTAGGGACTAGCGGGGGTGAGACCCAGTACTTC. Amino acid sequence: CASSVGTSGGETQYF.

The sample holds many counts of this clonotype. V and J are TRBV28 and TRBJ2-2, with TRBD1 matching over 9 bases. Looked up from germline, CDR1 is MDHEN and CDR2 is SYDVKM. The CDR3 is 19 residues long. V trimming: 4 bases; J trimming: 4 bases; junction bases outside the gene matches: 16. The CDR3 region has the DNA TGTGCCAGCAGTTCGCTACAGACCACAGGGGGCGATTTCACCGGGGAGCTGTTTTTT. It encodes CASSSLQTTGGDFTGELFF.

This clonotype was seen only once. The chain carries TRBV23-1 and TRBJ2-1, with D perhaps matching TRBD1 (5 bases). TRBV23-1 is noted as an ORF with a role that remains uncertain. The CDR3 loop spans 17 amino acids. V was cut by 0 bases and J by 3 bases, with 15 bases left in between. CDR3 nucleotides: TGCGCCAGCAGTCAATCGTTCTACAGGCCGTACTACAATGAGCAGTTCTTC. Translated: CASSQSFYRPYYNEQFF.

This sequence joins TRBV12-3 or TRBV12-4 and TRBJ2-7, with TRBD2 matching over 14 bases. The CDR3 loop spans 15 amino acids. J was trimmed by 9 bases and V by 2 bases; bases with no gene match: 6. CDR3 residues: CASSLPGLAGEGQYF. The CDR3 region has the DNA TGTGCCAGCAGTTTACCGGGACTAGCGGGAGAAGGGCAGTACTTC.

This clonotype was detected many times. This chain joins TRBV7-2 and TRBJ1-1; the match to TRBD1 covers 11 bases. The CDR3 spans 14 residues. Germline V lookup: CDR1 SGHTA, CDR2 FQGNSA. The junction had 3 bases not matched to a gene; V was cut back by 4 bases and J by 5 bases. The CDR3 DNA is TGTGCCAGCAGCTCCGGACAGGGGGCGACTGAAGCTTTCTTT. Translating gives CASSSGQGATEAFF.

This clonotype has at least ten counts. The rearrangement uses TRBV18 and TRBJ2-2; TRBD2 aligns across 12 bases. Germline CDR1 reads KGHSH; CDR2 reads LQKENI. CDR3 length equals 16 residues. Trimming removed 1 base from V and 7 bases from J; junction bases left unmatched: 4. The CDR3 bases are TGTGCCAGCTCACCACGACTAGCGGGAGAAGGCGGGGAGCTGTTTTTT. Translated, it gives CASSPRLAGEGGELFF.

V is TRBV18 and J is TRBJ1-3; 9 bases fit TRBD1. Germline V gene data show CDR1 as KGHSH and CDR2 as LQKENI. There are 15 residues in the CDR3. V lost 3 bases and J lost 7; bases outside the gene matches: 7. For the CDR3, the DNA is TGTGCCAGCTCACCTTGGACAGGGGAAGCGAACACCATATATTTT. This translates into CASSPWTGEANTIYF. Filled out from reference TRBV18 and TRBJ1-3, the complete variable domain reads NAGVMQNPRHLVRRRGQEARLRCSPMKGHSHVYWYRQLPEEGLKFMVYLQKENIIDESGMPKERFSAEFPKEGPSILRIQQVVRGDSAAYFCASSPWTGEANTIYFGEGSWLTVV.

This clonotype was seen ten or more times. CDR3 loop: CSVADPGQIGGGYTF. CDR3 coding DNA: TGCAGCGTTGCCGACCCGGGGCAGATAGGTGGAGGCTACACCTTC. The chain employs TRBV29-1 and TRBJ1-2; tentatively, D is TRBD1 (5 bases). V lost 4 bases to trimming and J lost 8 bases, with 23 bases between them. The CDR3 consists of 15 residues. Germline values: CDR1 SQVTM, CDR2 ANQGSEA. Drawing the rest from reference TRBV29-1 and TRBJ1-2, the complete variable domain is SAVISQKPSRDICQRGTSLTIQCQVDSQVTMMFWYRQQPGQSLTLIATANQGSEATYESGFVIDKFPISRPNLTFSTLTVSNMSPEDSSIYLCSVADPGQIGGGYTFGSGTRLTVV.

This chain uses TRBV20-1 with TRBJ2-5; 8 bases align to TRBD2. Per germline, CDR1 DFQATT and CDR2 SNEGSKA (reference sequence). With V trimmed by 5 bases and J by 2 bases, 7 bases remained unmatched. The CDR3 contains 14 residues. CDR3 sequence reads: CSALPAGGQETQYF. CDR3 nucleotide sequence: TGCAGTGCTCTTCCCGCGGGGGGACAAGAGACCCAGTACTTC.

This clonotype was observed at least ten times. V is TRBV7-9 and J is TRBJ1-5; D possibly corresponds to TRBD1 (5 bases). The germline V and J ends were trimmed by 4 bases and 4 bases, with 11 bases remaining between them. The CDR3 covers 14 residues. Germline V gene data show CDR1 as SEHNR and CDR2 as FQNEAQ (reference sequence). The CDR3 protein is CASSSGGTNQPQHF. The DNA of the CDR3 is TGTGCCAGCAGCTCTGGGGGGACGAATCAGCCCCAGCATTTT.

This clonotype was recorded many times. The chain links TRBV7-2 to TRBJ1-6; no clear D. The CDR3 loop spans 16 amino acids. The germline gives CDR1 SGHTA, CDR2 FQGNSA. The germline V and J ends were trimmed by 5 bases and 9 bases, with 20 bases remaining between them. The CDR3 here is CASSPAAWAEGSPLHF. The DNA of the CDR3 is TGTGCCAGCAGCCCCGCGGCGTGGGCTGAGGGTTCACCCCTCCACTTT.

This clonotype has more than one count but fewer than ten. The chain carries TRBV12-3 or TRBV12-4 and TRBJ2-7, with TRBD2 matching over 8 bases. This CDR3 region has 14 residues. V lost 5 bases and J lost 6; bases outside the gene matches: 9. The CDR3 sequence is CASSLAGGPPEQYF. The CDR3 nucleotides are TGTGCCAGCAGTCTCGCGGGAGGCCCCCCCGAGCAGTACTTC.

This clonotype was detected a few times. The chain uses TRBV18 and TRBJ1-1, with D maybe TRBD1 (5 bases). V was trimmed by 1 base and J by 5 bases, leaving 14 bases between them. The length of the CDR3 is 15 residues. CDR1 is KGHSH, CDR2 LQKENI, per germline. The CDR3 DNA reads TGTGCCAGCTCACCACGGGAGGGGTTAGATACTGAAGCTTTCTTT. It yields the protein CASSPREGLDTEAFF.

The table lists this clonotype with many counts. V gene TRBV4-2 combines with J gene TRBJ2-1, with TRBD2 matching over 8 bases. V was pared by 0 bases and J by 10 bases, with 11 bases of the junction left unmatched. The CDR3 totals 16 residues. The V gene's germline CDR1 is LGHNA and CDR2 YNFKEQ. DNA for the CDR3: TGTGCCAGCAGCCAAGATACCGCGGGAGGCATCAGGGAGCAGTTCTTC. It codes for CASSQDTAGGIREQFF.

This clonotype appeared a few times. The V call is TRBV2, the J call TRBJ2-7; 10 bases are a match to TRBD2. With V trimmed by 3 bases and J by 4 bases, 3 bases remained unmatched. The germline V gene encodes CDR1 SNHLY and CDR2 FYNNEI. This CDR3 contains 14 residues. The CDR3 loop is CASSETSGLYEQYF. The CDR3 DNA reads as TGTGCCAGCAGTGAGACTAGCGGGCTTTACGAGCAGTACTTC.

This clonotype was observed many times. The CDR3 here is CSARDMSSYNEQFF. Written as DNA, the CDR3 is TGCAGTGCTAGAGACATGAGCTCCTACAATGAGCAGTTCTTC. The rearrangement joins TRBV20-1 to TRBJ2-1; D is unresolved. Germline V lookup: CDR1 DFQATT, CDR2 SNEGSKA (reference sequence). The CDR3 loop spans 14 amino acids. V was pared by 0 bases and J by 0 bases, with 6 bases between.

The genes are TRBV6-1 and TRBJ2-7; possibly TRBD1 for D (5 bases). The CDR3 covers 15 residues. Germline CDR1 MNHNS, CDR2 SASEGT. V lost 10 bases, J lost 3 bases, and 22 bases lay in between. CDR3 loop: CATKSFLTDIYEQYF. The CDR3 DNA sequence: TGTGCCACCAAAAGCTTTCTGACAGATATCTACGAGCAGTACTTC.

V is TRBV20-1 and J is TRBJ2-7, with D unclear. The ends were cut back, 6 bases at V and 2 bases at J, with 17 bases in the middle. The CDR3 length is 14 residues. The germline gives CDR1 DFQATT, CDR2 SNEGSKA (reference sequence). CDR3 amino acids: CSAPRIGSTYEQYF. CDR3 coding DNA: TGCAGTGCCCCTAGGATCGGCAGTACCTACGAGCAGTACTTC.

This clonotype appeared many times. The chain uses TRBV5-4 and TRBJ2-4; D may be TRBD1 (5 bases). Between the trimmed V and J ends, which lost 1 base and 0 bases, there was a span of 8 bases. Germline loops: CDR1 SGHNT, CDR2 YYREEE (reference sequence). The CDR3 contains 15 residues. DNA for the CDR3: TGTGCCAGCAGCTTGAGGGGCATAGCCAAAAACATTCAGTACTTC. Its protein is CASSLRGIAKNIQYF.

In its sample, this clonotype was seen many times. This chain connects TRBV20-1 to TRBJ2-5; the D gene is possibly TRBD2 (6 bases). Deletions cut 3 bases from V and 1 base from J, with 15 bases between. Per germline, CDR1 DFQATT and CDR2 SNEGSKA (reference sequence). The CDR3 covers 15 residues. CDR3 DNA sequence: TGCAGTGCTAGTAGTCTGGGGGGACCCCAAGAGACCCAGTACTTC. Translated, it gives CSASSLGGPQETQYF.

This clonotype is classed as medium-sized. The rearrangement links TRBV27 to TRBJ2-1, with TRBD2 matching 12 bases. The J segment lost 0 bases and the V segment lost 5 bases, leaving 8 bases of the junction unmatched. The CDR3 consists of 18 residues. Germline-derived CDR1 and CDR2 are MNHEY and SMNVEV (reference sequence). In DNA form, the CDR3 reads TGTGCCAGCAGTCTCCGACTAGCGGGAGTCGACTCCTACAATGAGCAGTTCTTC. Its translation: CASSLRLAGVDSYNEQFF.

This clonotype has ten or more counts. The chain joins TRBV7-9 to TRBJ2-1, with D possibly matching TRBD2 (5 bases). CDR1 is SEHNR and CDR2 is FQNEAQ in the germline V gene (reference sequence). This CDR3 comprises 17 residues. V lost 1 base, J lost 0 bases, and 13 bases lay in between. CDR3 DNA sequence: TGTGCCAGCAGCTTAGGTTGGACGGGGAGCTCCTACAATGAGCAGTTCTTC. Amino acid sequence: CASSLGWTGSSYNEQFF.

This clonotype has a count of ten or more. The chain recombines TRBV6-4 with TRBJ2-1; the D is unclear. The CDR3 is 12 amino acids. Germline V lookup: CDR1 MRHNA, CDR2 SNTAGT. Trimming removed 7 bases from V and 9 bases from J, with 13 bases in between. CDR3: CASTTSASEQFF. The CDR3 DNA sequence: TGTGCCAGCACAACGTCGGCAAGTGAGCAGTTCTTC.

This clonotype has at least ten counts. The rearrangement joins TRBV24-1 to TRBJ2-7, with D tentatively TRBD1 (6 bases). V was clipped by 2 bases and J by 3 bases, with 13 bases between them. Germline V gene data show CDR1 as KGHDR and CDR2 as SFDVKD. CDR3 length: 15 amino acids. The CDR3, as DNA: TGTGCCACCAGTGATTCGGCTGTACAGGGCTACGAGCAGTACTTC. Its protein product is CATSDSAVQGYEQYF.

This clonotype was seen more than once but under ten times. The genes are TRBV6-5 and TRBJ2-3, with TRBD2 matching 10 bases. CDR3 length equals 17 residues. Germline CDR1 is MNHEY and CDR2 is SVGAGI. J was trimmed by 6 bases and V by 5 bases; bases with no gene match: 14. The CDR3 DNA is TGTGCCAGCAGTAAAACCTTTGAGCGGGGGGGCCCTGATACGCAGTATTTT. This gives the protein CASSKTFERGGPDTQYF.

The chain joins TRBV30 to TRBJ1-2, with 8 positions matching TRBD1. The CDR3 length is 14 residues. V lost 4 bases and J lost 8; bases outside the gene matches: 12. Per germline, CDR1 GTSNPN and CDR2 SVGIG (reference sequence). CDR3 DNA sequence: TGTGCCTGGATGGGCGACAGGGGTGGCTCGGGCTACACCTTC. Amino acids: CAWMGDRGGSGYTF.

By share, this clonotype ranks as medium-sized. V gene TRBV5-1 combines with J gene TRBJ2-3; D not resolved. V dropped 5 bases and J dropped 3 bases, with 4 bases sitting between them. The CDR3 covers 11 residues. CDR1 SGHRS and CDR2 YFSETQ come from the germline V gene. CDR3 DNA: TGCGCCAGCAGAAGAACAGATACGCAGTATTTT. Encoded protein: CASRRTDTQYF.